This T cell receptor (beta chain) was found in a study of blood T cell repertoires in COVID-19 (dated by TCRdb to 2020 to 2022). For context, the study as a whole: The collaborator samples originated in the United States, Italy and Spain and spanned the acute and convalescent phases of COVID-19. Deeply sampled blood TCRbeta repertoires from subjects exposed to, actively infected with, or recovered from COVID-19 were included in the dataset. The prospective study material was composed of cDNA or gDNA derived from T cells, B-cell-depleted T cells, or PBMCs. A de-identified subject ID, COVID-19 status, age in years and sex were almost always included in the sample metadata. The repertoires were released in a freely available public database meant as a resource for research on the immune response to SARS-CoV-2. Where available, HLA class I and class II types were taken from metadata supplied by the sample provider and were not determined by assay-based typing. Samples were obtained from the ongoing ImmuneRACE study (first 160 participants) and from over 1,000 subjects provided by 6 global collaborators.

Counted from cysteine to phenylalanine, this CDR3 has 19 amino acids. The CDR3 DNA has 57 bases and is translated from base 1. Per the germline V gene, SGHTA is the CDR1 and FQGNSA is the CDR2. For this chain, trimming is 3 bases at the V end and 3 bases at the J end, and the number of junction bases without a gene match is 16. Whole blood was collected in K2EDTA tubes by collaborating institutions according to the institutions' own protocols. For TCRbeta analysis, collaborator samples were shipped as frozen whole blood, as isolated PBMCs, or as DNA extracted from either sample type. To note about this clone: Its antigen has not been determined. No much larger clone exists at a distance of one base, and base qualities are not known.

TCRbeta CDR3 regions were amplified from genomic DNA by means of the immunoSEQ Assay, a bias-controlled multiplex PCR. Per the source publication's procedure: Nucleated cell counts per sample were estimated from amplification of reference gene primers within the assay. Sequence reads were collapsed and filtered to measure the absolute abundance of every unique TCRbeta CDR3 rearrangement. Productive Simpson clonality was computed per sample as the square root of Simpson's diversity index over productive rearrangements. TCRdb holds this immuneACCESS table with in-frame rearrangements only. Some clones are missing; in checked studies, unresolved V genes explain under half, and the rest has no known cause. V and J calls and clone size are those listed in that table; D and trimming were worked out from the DNA. The sample table contains some 250,000 clones; only one count was recorded for less than 90% of them. The biggest ten clones account for roughly 6.3% of the sample.

Paper-wide results and their limitations: The amount of clinical and demographic metadata varied by source and participant and was provided uncurated.

Sequenced sample: peripheral blood. The receptor comes from a man aged 55 to 70 with acute or convalescent COVID-19. The sequence links TRBV7-2 to TRBJ2-5; TRBD2 matches 10 bases in the middle. The DNA sequence follows: TGTGCCAGCAGCTTTGGATCCTCCGCTCTAGCGGGGGCCAAAGAGACCCAGTACTTC. Protein translation: CASSFGSSALAGAKETQYF.